This T cell receptor (beta chain) was recovered during a study of Ad26.COV2.S vaccination and SARS-CoV-2 variants. Treatment defined: 15 to 20 received Ad26.COV2.S at low or high dose, single or two shots; a few received placebo; per-sample allocation not given. After the first vaccine or placebo injection, samples were drawn on day 63. Generated by immunoSEQ multiplex PCR, the TCRdb table keeps only in-frame clones and is missing some. The sample carries around 300,000 clones, roughly 90% recorded once. The CDR3 has 13 residues. The germline V gene has CDR1 KGHSH and CDR2 LQKENI. V gave up 3 bases and J gave up 2 bases, with 7 bases separating them. On this clone: Its antigen is still unknown. Other nucleotide sequences in the sample specify the same CDR3.

The study's findings and limits: The breadth of spike-specific CD8+ and CD4+ T cell responses after vaccination was reportedly substantial.

This clonotype was sampled from a person aged 18 to 65 who received the Ad26.COV2.S COVID-19 vaccine or a placebo. This rearrangement joins TRBV18 to TRBJ1-2; tentative D call: TRBD1 (5 bases). The source material was peripheral blood, sampled in a trial of Ad26.COV2.S vaccine versus placebo. CDR3 nucleotide sequence: TGTGCCAGCTCACCGGGGCTAAACTATGGCTACACCTTC. Translated, it gives CASSPGLNYGYTF. Using reference TRBV18 and TRBJ1-2 for the parts outside the CDR3, the full variable domain is NAGVMQNPRHLVRRRGQEARLRCSPMKGHSHVYWYRQLPEEGLKFMVYLQKENIIDESGMPKERFSAEFPKEGPSILRIQQVVRGDSAAYFCASSPGLNYGYTFGSGTRLTVV.